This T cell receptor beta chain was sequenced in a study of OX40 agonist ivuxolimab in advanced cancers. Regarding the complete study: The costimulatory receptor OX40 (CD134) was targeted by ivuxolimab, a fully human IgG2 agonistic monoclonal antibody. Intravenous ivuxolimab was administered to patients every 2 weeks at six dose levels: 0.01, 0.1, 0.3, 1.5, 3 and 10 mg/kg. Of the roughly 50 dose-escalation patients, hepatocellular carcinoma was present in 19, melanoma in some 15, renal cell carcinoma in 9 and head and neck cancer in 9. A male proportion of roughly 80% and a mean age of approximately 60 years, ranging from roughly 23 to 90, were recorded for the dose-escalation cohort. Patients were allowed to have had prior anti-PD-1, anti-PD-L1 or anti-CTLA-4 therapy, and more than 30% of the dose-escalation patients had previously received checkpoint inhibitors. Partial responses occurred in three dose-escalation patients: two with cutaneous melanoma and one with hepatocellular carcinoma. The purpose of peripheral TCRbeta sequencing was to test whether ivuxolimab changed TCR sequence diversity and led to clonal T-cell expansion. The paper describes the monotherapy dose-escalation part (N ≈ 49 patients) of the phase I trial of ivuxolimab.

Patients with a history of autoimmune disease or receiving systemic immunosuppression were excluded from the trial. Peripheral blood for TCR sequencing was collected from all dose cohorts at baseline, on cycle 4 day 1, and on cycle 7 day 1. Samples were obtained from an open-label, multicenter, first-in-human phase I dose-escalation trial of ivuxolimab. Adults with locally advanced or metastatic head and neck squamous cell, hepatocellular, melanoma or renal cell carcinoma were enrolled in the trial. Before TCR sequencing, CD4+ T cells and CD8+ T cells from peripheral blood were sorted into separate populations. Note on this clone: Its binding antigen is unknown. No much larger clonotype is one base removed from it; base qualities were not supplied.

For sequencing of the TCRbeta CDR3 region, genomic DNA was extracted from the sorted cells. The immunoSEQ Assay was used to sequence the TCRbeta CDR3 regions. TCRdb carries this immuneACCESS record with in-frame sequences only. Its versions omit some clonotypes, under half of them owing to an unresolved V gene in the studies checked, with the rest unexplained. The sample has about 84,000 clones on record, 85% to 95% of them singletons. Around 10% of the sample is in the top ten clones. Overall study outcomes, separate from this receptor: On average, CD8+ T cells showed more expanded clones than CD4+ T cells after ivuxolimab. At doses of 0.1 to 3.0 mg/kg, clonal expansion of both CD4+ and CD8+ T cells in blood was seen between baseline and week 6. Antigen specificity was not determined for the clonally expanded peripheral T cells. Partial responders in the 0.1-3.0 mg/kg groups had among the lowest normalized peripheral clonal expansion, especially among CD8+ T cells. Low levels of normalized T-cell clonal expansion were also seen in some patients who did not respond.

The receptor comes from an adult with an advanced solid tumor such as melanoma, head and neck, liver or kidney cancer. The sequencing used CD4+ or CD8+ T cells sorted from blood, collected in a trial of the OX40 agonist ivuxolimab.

This receptor carries the CDR3 CASSFSHGEVAEAFF. The DNA reads as follows: TGTGCCAGCAGTTTTTCGCATGGAGAGGTGGCTGAAGCTTTCTTT. Recombination connected TRBV27 to TRBJ1-1, with the D segment identity uncertain. Including the terminal cysteine and phenylalanine, the CDR3 comprises 15 residues. Kept here is only the CDR3 DNA, which spans 45 bases and is read in frame from base 1. The junction shows trimming of 3 bases on V and 6 bases on J, plus 17 bases between the germline ends. The germline V gene (reference sequence) specifies MNHEY as CDR1 and SMNVEV as CDR2.